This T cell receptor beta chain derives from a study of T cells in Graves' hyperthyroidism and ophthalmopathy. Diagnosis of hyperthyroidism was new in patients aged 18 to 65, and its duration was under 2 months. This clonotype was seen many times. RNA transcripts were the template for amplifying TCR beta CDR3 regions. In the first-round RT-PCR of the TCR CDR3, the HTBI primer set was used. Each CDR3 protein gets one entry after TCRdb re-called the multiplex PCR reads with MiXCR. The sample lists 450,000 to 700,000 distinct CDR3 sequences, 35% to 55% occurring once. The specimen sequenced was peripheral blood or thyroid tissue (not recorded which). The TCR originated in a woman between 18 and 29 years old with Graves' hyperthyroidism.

The CDR3 loop is CASGLVRQGPGANVLTF. Written as DNA, the CDR3 is TGTGCTAGTGGTTTGGTACGACAGGGCCCTGGGGCCAACGTCCTGACTTTC. The chain uses TRBV12-5 and TRBJ2-6; 7 positions agree with TRBD1. Germline V gene sequence: CDR1 LGHNT, CDR2 FRNRAP. J gave up 2 bases and V 0 bases, and 4 bases lay outside the gene matches. The CDR3 contains 17 residues.